A single sample gave rise to the 20 T cell receptor beta chains below, sequenced in a study of OX40 agonist ivuxolimab in advanced cancers. Method: immunoSEQ multiplex PCR; TCRdb's copy keeps in-frame clones and lacks some. The data contain about 84,000 clones, more than 70% of them singletons. The sample consisted of CD4+ or CD8+ T cells sorted from blood, taken in a trial of the OX40 agonist ivuxolimab. These receptors originate from an adult with an advanced solid tumor such as melanoma, head and neck, liver or kidney cancer.

The chain joins TRBV7-2 to TRBJ1-1; no definite D call. The CDR3 runs to 13 residues. Trimming shortened V by 2 bases and J by 1 base, and 5 bases separated the two germline ends. Germline CDR1 and CDR2: SGHTA and FQGNSA. This chain's CDR3 is CASSLSENTEAFF. The CDR3 bases are TGTGCCAGCAGCTTAAGTGAGAACACTGAAGCTTTCTTT.

This clone occurred a few times. V and J are TRBV6-1 and TRBJ2-7, with 7 bases lining up with TRBD1. CDR1 and CDR2 (germline): MNHNS, SASEGT. The CDR3 is 14 residues long. The ends lost 7 bases at V and 1 base at J; junction bases unmatched: 7. CDR3 DNA sequence: TGTGCCAGCAAACCCGGGACAGTGTCCTACGAGCAGTACTTC. Its protein product is CASKPGTVSYEQYF.

This clone has only a few counts. The genes are TRBV5-1 and TRBJ2-3; D gene unclear. The CDR3 sequence is 11 residues long. V dropped 3 bases and J dropped 2 bases, with 1 base sitting between them. Germline loops: CDR1 SGHRS, CDR2 YFSETQ. The CDR3 spells CASSSTDTQYF. CDR3 in DNA: TGCGCCAGCAGCTCCACAGATACGCAGTATTTT.

This clone was recorded only once. The CDR3 spells CASSVQGLSGNTIYF. The CDR3 DNA follows: TGTGCCAGTAGTGTGCAGGGACTCTCTGGAAACACCATATATTTT. The chain links TRBV19 to TRBJ1-3; the D gene is possibly TRBD1 (5 bases). The CDR3 has 15 amino acids. The V and J ends lost 5 bases and 0 bases respectively, with 11 bases between them. CDR1 and CDR2 (germline): LNHDA, SQIVND (reference sequence).

The V and J genes are TRBV7-9 and TRBJ2-7, with 11 bases that match TRBD1. This CDR3 region has 13 residues. Trimming cost V 0 bases and J 10 bases; bases outside gene matches: 2. From germline, CDR1 is SEHNR and CDR2 FQNEAQ (reference sequence). The DNA of the CDR3 is TGTGCCAGCAGCTTAGCGGGACAGGGGGAACAGTACTTC. Its translation: CASSLAGQGEQYF.

This clone was picked up a small number of times. The chain joins TRBV10-2 to TRBJ1-5, with D perhaps matching TRBD1 (6 bases). V shed 4 bases and J shed 5 bases, with 15 bases lying between them. This CDR3 contains 15 residues. Germline lookup yields CDR1 WSHSY and CDR2 SAAADI. CDR3 protein: CASSVSGGFDQPQHF. Here the CDR3 DNA reads TGCGCCAGCAGTGTATCGGGGGGCTTCGATCAGCCCCAGCATTTT.

The chain uses TRBV9 and TRBJ2-7; D is ambiguous. The V gene's germline CDR1 is SGDLS and CDR2 YYNGEE. V lost 0 bases to trimming and J lost 3 bases, with 13 bases between them. The CDR3 loop spans 15 amino acids. CDR3 bases: TGTGCCAGCAGCGTAGGGGTCGGTGGTAGCTACGAGCAGTACTTC. This translates into CASSVGVGGSYEQYF.

DNA of the CDR3: TGTGCCATCAGTGGACAGGGAACGGACACCGGGGAGCTGTTTTTT. Its translation: CAISGQGTDTGELFF. The gene calls are TRBV10-3 and TRBJ2-2; TRBD1 aligns across 7 bases. The trim removed 4 bases at V and 3 bases at J, leaving 5 bases unmatched. The length of the CDR3 is 15 residues. Germline V CDR1 and CDR2: ENHRY, SYGVKD.

The chain carries TRBV15 and TRBJ1-5, with TRBD1 as a possible D gene (6 bases). CDR1 LNHNV and CDR2 YYDKDF come from the germline V gene (reference sequence). This CDR3 has 19 amino acids. V lost 1 base to trimming and J lost 6 bases, with 25 bases between them. The CDR3 nucleotides are TGTGCCACCAGCAGAGGTTCGACTACACAGGGCCTTGGTATTCAGCCCCAGCATTTT. Amino acids: CATSRGSTTQGLGIQPQHF.

V gene TRBV6-1 combines with J gene TRBJ2-3; 9 nucleotides match TRBD2. V shed 8 bases and J 6 bases; nucleotides not matched to a gene: 12. This CDR3 region has 15 residues. CDR1 MNHNS and CDR2 SASEGT come from the germline V gene. The chain's CDR3 is CASCSRTSERDTQYF. CDR3 coding DNA: TGTGCCAGCTGTTCCCGGACTAGCGAGAGGGATACGCAGTATTTT.

This chain uses TRBV5-1 with TRBJ2-7, with D perhaps matching TRBD1 or TRBD2 (5 bases each). The CDR3 contains 14 residues. The V end lost 6 bases, the J end lost 4 bases, and 17 bases lay between the germline ends. Germline assignment: CDR1 SGHRS and CDR2 YFSETQ. The CDR3 DNA is TGCGCCAGCACACCCGGGACGCAGGGTTACGAGCAGTACTTC. Translating it yields CASTPGTQGYEQYF.

The rearrangement joins TRBV7-9 to TRBJ2-3, with 8 bases matching TRBD2. The CDR3 totals 15 residues. After removal of 2 bases from V and 4 bases from J, the junction contained 5 bases not matched to a gene. The germline V gene has CDR1 SEHNR and CDR2 FQNEAQ (reference sequence). DNA for the CDR3: TGTGCCAGCAGCTTACAGCGGGGGCCGGCAGATACGCAGTATTTT. Its translation is CASSLQRGPADTQYF.

The chain links TRBV5-6 to TRBJ2-1, with D perhaps TRBD1 or TRBD2 (5 bases each). Trimming cost V 2 bases and J 6 bases, with 12 bases left between them. The CDR3 has 14 residues. In germline, CDR1 is SGHDT, CDR2 YYEEEE. The CDR3, as DNA: TGTGCCAGCAGCTTCCGAGGGGTCGGCAATGAGCAGTTCTTC. Translated, it gives CASSFRGVGNEQFF.

The rearrangement links TRBV28 to TRBJ2-3; D gene unclear. V was pared by 6 bases and J by 0 bases, with 7 bases between. The CDR3 loop spans 13 amino acids. CDR1 is MDHEN, CDR2 SYDVKM, per germline. The CDR3 protein is CASRLDSTDTQYF. The CDR3 DNA reads as TGTGCCAGCAGGTTGGATAGCACAGATACGCAGTATTTT.

This chain uses TRBV29-1 with TRBJ1-4, with D possibly matching TRBD1 (5 bases). From germline, CDR1 is SQVTM and CDR2 ANQGSEA. This CDR3 region has 14 residues. Trimming pared 7 bases from V and 4 bases from J, leaving 16 bases between. As DNA, the CDR3 is TGCAGCGCCGTGGGGCCGAGAAGTAATGAAAAACTGTTTTTT. Its protein product is CSAVGPRSNEKLFF.

V is TRBV19 and J is TRBJ1-1; TRBD1 agrees at 7 bases. V lost 5 bases to trimming and J lost 0 bases; unmatched junction nucleotides: 6. Germline-derived CDR1 and CDR2 are LNHDA and SQIVND (reference sequence). There are 15 residues in the CDR3. CDR3 sequence: CASSVTGVMNTEAFF. The CDR3 nucleotides read TGTGCCAGTAGTGTAACAGGGGTTATGAACACTGAAGCTTTCTTT.

The rearrangement joins TRBV4-1 to TRBJ2-3, with TRBD2 matching over 9 bases. With V trimmed by 0 bases and J by 2 bases, 9 bases remained unmatched. Germline CDR1 reads MGHRA; CDR2 reads YSYEKL. CDR3 size: 18 residues. The CDR3 region is CASSQELTSGSPTDTQYF. For the CDR3, the DNA is TGCGCCAGCAGCCAAGAACTAACTAGCGGGTCCCCCACAGATACGCAGTATTTT.

This clone was counted a few times. The rearrangement uses TRBV7-2 and TRBJ1-1; 8 nucleotides agree with TRBD1. The germline V gene encodes CDR1 SGHTA and CDR2 FQGNSA. Germline trimming cut 5 bases from V and 3 bases from J; bases unmatched to any gene: 8. The CDR3 consists of 15 residues. DNA of the CDR3: TGTGCCAGCAGCCCCCGGACAGGGCGGGACACTGAAGCTTTCTTT. Its translation: CASSPRTGRDTEAFF. Drawing the rest from reference TRBV7-2 and TRBJ1-1, the complete variable domain is GAGVSQSPSNKVTEKGKDVELRCDPISGHTALYWYRQSLGQGLEFLIYFQGNSAPDKSGLPSDRFSAERTGGSVSTLTIQRTQQEDSAVYLCASSPRTGRDTEAFFGQGTRLTVV.

The J gene is TRBJ2-7, the V gene TRBV5-4, with a possible D match to TRBD1 (6 bases). This CDR3 spans 15 amino acids. V was trimmed by 6 bases and J by 0 bases, leaving 16 bases between them. Germline V gene data show CDR1 as SGHNT and CDR2 as YYREEE (reference sequence). The CDR3 protein is CASTPRDKSSYEQYF. The DNA for the CDR3 is TGTGCCAGCACCCCCCGGGACAAAAGCTCCTACGAGCAGTACTTC.

This chain links TRBV4-1 with TRBJ2-7, with D possibly being TRBD1 (5 bases). Germline-derived CDR1 and CDR2 are MGHRA and YSYEKL. With 0 bases removed from V and 4 bases from J, the gap between germline ends came to 10 bases. This CDR3 comprises 14 residues. CDR3 sequence: CASSQEADKYEQYF. The CDR3 DNA is TGCGCCAGCAGCCAAGAGGCGGACAAATACGAGCAGTACTTC.